The 30 T cell receptor beta chains presented below share a single source sample, sequenced in a study of cytomegalovirus exposure and HLA in healthy donors. Using immunoSEQ multiplex PCR, the repertoire was profiled, and TCRdb retains in-frame clones only, with some absent. The profile shows about 160,000 clones, nearly 90% of them singletons. The sequencing sample was made of PBMCs. These TCRs come from a man younger than 30 in good health and CMV-seropositive.

The rearrangement uses TRBV5-1 and TRBJ2-7; 12 nucleotides line up with TRBD2. The length of the CDR3 is 15 residues. Germline V gene data show CDR1 as SGHRS and CDR2 as YFSETQ. V lost 3 bases, J lost 6 bases, and 7 bases stayed unmatched. CDR3 coding DNA: TGCGCCAGCAGCTCCCCGACTAGCGGGAGACCCGAGCAGTACTTC. This sequence encodes CASSSPTSGRPEQYF.

J is TRBJ2-7 and V is TRBV7-8, with 10 bases identical to TRBD2. The CDR3 spans 19 residues. Germline CDR1 and CDR2: SGHVS and FQNEAQ. The V segment lost 4 bases and the J segment 2 bases; nucleotides outside the gene matches: 17. The CDR3 nucleotides are TGTGCCAGCAGCTCCTATGGGATATCGTGGACTAGCGGTCCCTACGAGCAGTACTTC. This encodes CASSSYGISWTSGPYEQYF.

This chain connects TRBV15 to TRBJ1-1, with TRBD1 matching 9 bases. This CDR3 spans 18 amino acids. Losses at the gene ends were 0 bases for V and 0 bases for J; bases not matched to a gene: 8. The germline V gene has CDR1 LNHNV and CDR2 YYDKDF (reference sequence). The chain's CDR3 is CATSREATGGVLNTEAFF. In nucleotides, the CDR3 is TGTGCCACCAGCAGAGAAGCTACAGGGGGCGTCCTGAACACTGAAGCTTTCTTT.

The rearrangement joins TRBV18 to TRBJ2-3; 9 nucleotides line up with TRBD2. Trimming took 1 base from V and 3 from J; bases not matched to a gene: 5. The germline V gene encodes CDR1 KGHSH and CDR2 LQKENI. CDR3 size: 16 residues. Here the CDR3 reads CASSPLQLAGTDTQYF. The DNA for the CDR3 is TGTGCCAGCTCACCACTTCAACTAGCGGGTACAGATACGCAGTATTTT.

This clone was recorded once. The J gene is TRBJ2-1, the V gene TRBV7-3; 10 bases are a match to TRBD2. V was clipped by 5 bases and J by 7 bases; unmatched bases: 11. This CDR3 contains 16 residues. Germline values: CDR1 SGHTA, CDR2 FQGTGA. For the CDR3, the DNA is TGTGCCAGCAGCCCCATTGATAGCGGGAGGTATAATGAGCAGTTCTTC. Encoded protein: CASSPIDSGRYNEQFF.

The chain links TRBV4-1 to TRBJ1-2; possibly TRBD1 for D (5 bases). Germline-derived CDR1 and CDR2 are MGHRA and YSYEKL. The CDR3 length is 14 residues. The V gene lost 0 bases and the J gene lost 14 bases, with 19 bases spanning the gap. Here the CDR3 DNA reads TGCGCCAGCAGCCAAGATGGGACTTATGCTGGCTTTACCTTC. Its protein product is CASSQDGTYAGFTF.

The chain employs TRBV2 and TRBJ2-3; TRBD1 aligns across 12 bases. The germline V gene encodes CDR1 SNHLY and CDR2 FYNNEI. Germline trimming cut 6 bases from V and 6 bases from J; bases unmatched to any gene: 4. The CDR3 covers 14 residues. The CDR3 region has the DNA TGTGCCAGCAGCGGGACAGGGGGCAGGGATACGCAGTATTTT. Protein product: CASSGTGGRDTQYF.

There are a few counts of this clone. The chain joins TRBV5-4 to TRBJ2-3, with 7 nucleotides matching TRBD2. Trimming at V came to 4 bases and at J to 4 bases, leaving 12 bases not matched to a gene. From germline, CDR1 is SGHNT and CDR2 YYREEE (reference sequence). This CDR3 region has 16 residues. The CDR3 here is CASSRPNLAASDTQYF. In nucleotides, the CDR3 is TGTGCCAGCAGCCGCCCAAATCTAGCGGCCTCAGATACGCAGTATTTT.

In this sample, this clone turned up a few times. The genes are TRBV18 and TRBJ2-2; 10 bases fit TRBD2. Per the germline V gene, CDR1 is KGHSH and CDR2 is LQKENI. The CDR3 runs 18 residues. V lost 1 base, J lost 5 bases, and 10 bases stayed unmatched. The chain's CDR3 is CASSPLIATSGKTGELFF. Written as DNA, the CDR3 is TGTGCCAGCTCACCACTCATTGCCACTAGCGGGAAGACCGGGGAGCTGTTTTTT.

This rearrangement joins TRBV19 to TRBJ2-3; 7 nucleotides agree with TRBD2. Germline V gives CDR1 LNHDA, CDR2 SQIVND (reference sequence). The ends lost 3 bases at V and 1 base at J; junction bases unmatched: 10. The CDR3 is made up of 17 amino acids. The CDR3 DNA is TGTGCCAGTAGTATCACCGAACTAGCGCCCGGCACAGATACGCAGTATTTT. Amino acid sequence: CASSITELAPGTDTQYF.

The V call is TRBV9, the J call TRBJ2-1; D is possibly TRBD1 (6 bases). The CDR3 sequence is 16 residues long. V was pared by 2 bases and J by 5 bases, with 17 bases between. CDR1 SGDLS and CDR2 YYNGEE come from the germline V gene. CDR3 nucleotides: TGTGCCAGCAGCGTTTCGACAGGCCCCTGGGACAATGAGCAGTTCTTC. It codes for CASSVSTGPWDNEQFF.

The rearrangement joins TRBV9 to TRBJ2-2; D gene unclear. Germline lookup yields CDR1 SGDLS and CDR2 YYNGEE. CDR3 length: 16 amino acids. With 0 bases removed from V and 3 bases from J, the gap between germline ends came to 12 bases. The CDR3 region has the DNA TGTGCCAGCAGCGTAGCTGGCCGAGCGCACACCGGGGAGCTGTTTTTT. It is translated as CASSVAGRAHTGELFF.

This chain joins TRBV5-1 and TRBJ2-7; 12 bases fit TRBD2. J was trimmed by 4 bases and V by 0 bases; bases with no gene match: 2. This CDR3 has 15 residues. CDR1 SGHRS and CDR2 YFSETQ come from the germline V gene. The CDR3 nucleotides read TGCGCCAGCAGCTTGGTCGGGACTAGCGGGTACGAGCAGTACTTC. Translation gives CASSLVGTSGYEQYF.

This chain joins TRBV2 and TRBJ2-3; D might be TRBD1 (6 bases). The germline V gene has CDR1 SNHLY and CDR2 FYNNEI. The CDR3 is made up of 16 amino acids. The V end was cut by 0 bases, the J end by 2 bases, with 12 bases between. The CDR3 loop is CASSEAFGQITDTQYF. For the CDR3, the DNA is TGTGCCAGCAGTGAAGCGTTTGGACAGATCACAGATACGCAGTATTTT. The complete variable domain, with remaining parts taken from reference TRBV2 and TRBJ2-3, reads EPEVTQTPSHQVTQMGQEVILRCVPISNHLYFYWYRQILGQKVEFLVSFYNNEISEKSEIFDDQFSVERPDGSNFTLKIRSTKLEDSAMYFCASSEAFGQITDTQYFGPGTRLTVL.

The J gene is TRBJ2-7, the V gene TRBV29-1; tentative D call: TRBD1 (6 bases). CDR3 length: 13 amino acids. The V gene lost 7 bases and the J gene lost 5 bases, with 18 bases spanning the gap. CDR1 SQVTM and CDR2 ANQGSEA come from the germline V gene. CDR3 in DNA: TGCAGCGCGCAGGGGCTTCTAACTAACGAGCAGTACTTC. Residues: CSAQGLLTNEQYF.

The chain has TRBV29-1 and TRBJ2-7, with TRBD1 matching 7 bases. V shed 6 bases, J shed 4 bases, and the junction held 12 bases outside the gene matches. CDR1 and CDR2 (germline): SQVTM, ANQGSEA. CDR3 length: 14 amino acids. As DNA, the CDR3 is TGCAGCGTCTGTAAGGGACAGTCCCTATACGAGCAGTACTTC. Translated: CSVCKGQSLYEQYF.

J is TRBJ2-7 and V is TRBV7-8, with a tentative D call TRBD1 (6 bases). This CDR3 comprises 15 residues. Trimming shortened V by 0 bases and J by 3 bases, and 12 bases separated the two germline ends. Germline-derived CDR1 and CDR2 are SGHVS and FQNEAQ. Here the CDR3 reads CASSLAIRTDYEQYF. The CDR3 DNA sequence: TGTGCCAGCAGCTTAGCGATAAGGACAGACTACGAGCAGTACTTC.

This clone was observed once. The chain links TRBV5-1 to TRBJ2-5, with TRBD1 matching 7 bases. This CDR3 is 15 amino acids long. Germline assignment: CDR1 SGHRS and CDR2 YFSETQ. J was trimmed by 1 base and V by 2 bases; bases with no gene match: 5. The CDR3 nucleotides are TGCGCCAGCAGCTTTCTGGGACAGACCCAAGAGACCCAGTACTTC. Translated, it gives CASSFLGQTQETQYF.

The J gene is TRBJ2-1, the V gene TRBV20-1; D is undetermined. V lost 4 bases, J lost 7 bases, and 8 bases lay in between. Looked up from germline, CDR1 is DFQATT and CDR2 is SNEGSKA (reference sequence). CDR3 size: 11 residues. The CDR3 reads CSATSRNEQFF. DNA for the CDR3: TGCAGTGCTACGTCTAGGAATGAGCAGTTCTTC.

The chain recombines TRBV6-6 with TRBJ2-2; 10 nucleotides align to TRBD2. CDR3 length: 16 residues. After removal of 5 bases from V and 3 bases from J, the junction contained 6 bases not matched to a gene. Per germline, CDR1 MNHNY and CDR2 SVGAGI (reference sequence). The CDR3: CASSPLAGDYTGELFF. DNA for the CDR3: TGTGCCAGCAGTCCCCTAGCGGGAGATTACACCGGGGAGCTGTTTTTT.

This sequence joins TRBV14 and TRBJ2-3, with D possibly matching TRBD1 (6 bases). CDR3 size: 15 residues. With 3 bases removed from V and 0 bases from J, the gap between germline ends came to 10 bases. Per germline, CDR1 SGHDN and CDR2 FVKESK. CDR3 region: CASSQTGTSTDTQYF. DNA for the CDR3: TGTGCCAGCAGCCAGACAGGAACTAGCACAGATACGCAGTATTTT.

This chain links TRBV30 with TRBJ2-1, with unresolved D. Trimming pared 5 bases from V and 7 bases from J, leaving 9 bases between. CDR1 and CDR2 from the germline V gene are GTSNPN and SVGIG (reference sequence). CDR3 length: 11 amino acids. The CDR3 loop reads CAWGETNEQFF. The CDR3 DNA is TGTGCCTGGGGAGAAACGAATGAGCAGTTCTTC.

This chain uses TRBV7-3 with TRBJ2-1; TRBD2 aligns across 13 bases. The germline V gene encodes CDR1 SGHTA and CDR2 FQGTGA. The CDR3 spans 16 residues. Trimming removed 5 bases from V and 9 bases from J; junction bases left unmatched: 10. CDR3 region: CASSPRTSGSQSEQFF. CDR3 nucleotide sequence: TGTGCCAGCAGCCCCAGGACTAGCGGGAGTCAAAGTGAGCAGTTCTTC.

The genes are TRBV9 and TRBJ1-4; TRBD1 matches at 7 bases. There are 15 residues in the CDR3. The V gene end was trimmed by 0 bases and the J gene end by 4 bases; junction bases not matched to a gene: 3. CDR1 is SGDLS and CDR2 is YYNGEE in the germline V gene. CDR3 coding DNA: TGTGCCAGCAGCGTAGGGGCAGGGGGTAATGAAAAACTGTTTTTT. This encodes CASSVGAGGNEKLFF.

This clone appeared a few times. The rearrangement joins TRBV9 to TRBJ2-7; D might be TRBD2 (7 bases). V was shortened by 3 bases and J by 1 base, with 11 bases between the two germline ends. Germline V lookup: CDR1 SGDLS, CDR2 YYNGEE. The CDR3 loop spans 14 amino acids. This CDR3 reads CASSERGGSYEQYF. CDR3 DNA sequence: TGTGCCAGCAGCGAAAGGGGGGGTTCCTACGAGCAGTACTTC.

The V call is TRBV6-5, the J call TRBJ2-3; D may be TRBD2 (5 bases). Trimming took off 2 bases at V and 0 bases at J, with 12 bases between the two ends. This CDR3 has 16 residues. CDR1 and CDR2 from the germline V gene are MNHEY and SVGAGI. Here the CDR3 reads CASSYGIAISTDTQYF. CDR3 sequence (DNA): TGTGCCAGCAGTTACGGGATAGCGATTAGCACAGATACGCAGTATTTT.

In its sample, this clone was seen once. The rearrangement joins TRBV19 to TRBJ2-7; 9 nucleotides match TRBD1. The CDR3 is 13 amino acids. V shed 4 bases, J shed 5 bases, and the junction held 3 bases outside the gene matches. Germline values: CDR1 LNHDA, CDR2 SQIVND (reference sequence). The CDR3 spells CASSKQGAHEQYF. DNA of the CDR3: TGTGCCAGTAGTAAACAGGGGGCTCACGAGCAGTACTTC.

The chain combines TRBV10-3 with TRBJ2-3; 7 nucleotides line up with TRBD2. Germline values: CDR1 ENHRY, CDR2 SYGVKD. The CDR3 totals 14 residues. The J segment lost 0 bases and the V segment lost 9 bases, leaving 6 bases of the junction unmatched. This CDR3 reads CAIRLAPSTDTQYF. In DNA form, the CDR3 reads TGTGCCATAAGACTAGCCCCTAGCACAGATACGCAGTATTTT.

V gene TRBV19 combines with J gene TRBJ1-1; D is possibly TRBD1 (6 bases). Germline V gene lookup returns CDR1 LNHDA and CDR2 SQIVND (reference sequence). The CDR3 covers 16 residues. V lost 5 bases and J lost 0, with 16 bases in between. CDR3 sequence reads: CASSPRPDRMNTEAFF. The CDR3 DNA follows: TGTGCCAGTAGTCCTAGGCCCGACAGGATGAACACTGAAGCTTTCTTT.

CDR3 sequence reads: CASSEFIRAGRYEQFF. In nucleotides, the CDR3 is TGTGCCAGCAGTGAATTTATTCGGGCAGGGAGGTATGAGCAGTTCTTC. The chain joins TRBV25-1 to TRBJ2-1; a possible D gene is TRBD2 (6 bases). This CDR3 spans 16 amino acids. V gave up 1 base and J gave up 8 bases, with 18 bases separating them. Germline V gene sequence: CDR1 MGHDK, CDR2 SYGVNS. Full variable domain (outside the CDR3, taken from reference TRBV25-1 and TRBJ2-1): EADIYQTPRYLVIGTGKKITLECSQTMGHDKMYWYQQDPGMELHLIHYSYGVNSTEKGDLSSESTVSRIRTEHFPLTLESARPSHTSQYLCASSEFIRAGRYEQFFGPGTRLTVL.